These 8 T cell receptor beta chains came from one sample sequenced in a study of blood T cell repertoires in COVID-19. TCRdb's table, derived via immunoSEQ multiplex PCR, lists solely in-frame clones and lacks some. Of roughly 370,000 clones detected, approximately 87% appear once; the ten largest clones hold approximately 9.3%. The sample comprised PBMCs or T cells enriched from blood (not recorded which). These TCRs come from a woman in her forties or fifties who had recovered from COVID-19.

The CDR3 sequence is CASSFIAGGPNEQFF. CDR3 nucleotide sequence: TGTGCCAGCAGCTTCATTGCGGGGGGCCCGAATGAGCAGTTCTTC. The V call is TRBV7-3, the J call TRBJ2-1; 8 positions agree with TRBD2. CDR1 is SGHTA and CDR2 is FQGTGA in the germline V gene. The CDR3 totals 15 residues. V trimming: 3 bases; J trimming: 7 bases; junction bases outside the gene matches: 8.

The chain carries TRBV29-1 and TRBJ2-1, with a weak D call TRBD1 (6 bases). Trimming stripped 1 base from V and 1 base from J, with 8 bases between. The length of the CDR3 is 14 residues. Germline loops: CDR1 SQVTM, CDR2 ANQGSEA. CDR3 bases: TGCAGCGTTGAAGGGGGACAATCCTACAATGAGCAGTTCTTC. Its protein is CSVEGGQSYNEQFF.

The chain has TRBV19 and TRBJ1-2, with D perhaps matching TRBD1 (6 bases). Deletions cut 10 bases from V and 7 bases from J, with 19 bases between. This CDR3 region has 13 residues. Per the germline V gene, CDR1 is LNHDA and CDR2 is SQIVND (reference sequence). The CDR3 spells CATSKQGSGGYTF. DNA for the CDR3: TGTGCCACCTCTAAACAGGGTTCCGGTGGCTACACCTTC.

V usage is TRBV7-9 and J usage is TRBJ1-2; no clear D. V was cut by 5 bases and J by 4 bases, with 11 bases left in between. The germline CDR1 and CDR2 sequences are SEHNR and FQNEAQ (reference sequence). The CDR3 runs 13 residues. This chain's CDR3 is CASSPIMLYGYTF. The CDR3 nucleotides are TGTGCCAGCAGCCCTATCATGCTCTATGGCTACACCTTC.

The chain's CDR3 is CATSRDSRGNEKLFF. The CDR3 DNA reads as TGTGCCACCAGCAGAGATTCCAGGGGTAATGAAAAACTGTTTTTT. The genes are TRBV15 and TRBJ1-4, with D possibly TRBD1 on 6 matching bases. V was shortened by 0 bases and J by 4 bases, with 9 bases between the two germline ends. In germline, CDR1 is LNHNV, CDR2 YYDKDF (reference sequence). There are 15 residues in the CDR3.

This clone was picked up a small number of times. The CDR3 here is CASSPSTGGYTDTQYF. The CDR3 nucleotides read TGTGCCAGCAGCCCTTCCACAGGGGGGTACACAGATACGCAGTATTTT. The chain combines TRBV6-2 or TRBV6-3 with TRBJ2-3; TRBD1 matches at 8 bases. Unmatched junction bases numbered 10, after V lost 6 bases and J lost 2 bases. In germline, CDR1 is MNHEY, CDR2 SVGEGT. The CDR3 runs 16 residues.

This clone was observed a single time. DNA of the CDR3: TGTGCCAGCAGCGTAGATCCTAGCGGGGAACGGAATGAGCAGTTCTTC. Translating gives CASSVDPSGERNEQFF. V usage is TRBV9 and J usage is TRBJ2-1, with 9 bases identical to TRBD2. Per germline, CDR1 SGDLS and CDR2 YYNGEE. The CDR3 consists of 16 residues. Trimming at V came to 0 bases and at J to 7 bases, leaving 8 bases not matched to a gene.

This clone was seen more than once but under ten times. The sample carries other DNA sequences with the same CDR3. The J gene is TRBJ1-4, the V gene TRBV18; D perhaps matches TRBD1 (6 bases). V was clipped by 3 bases and J by 8 bases, with 7 bases between them. This CDR3 contains 12 residues. The germline V gene has CDR1 KGHSH and CDR2 LQKENI. CDR3 amino acids: CASSPDREKLFF. In DNA, the CDR3 is TGTGCCAGCTCACCTGACAGGGAAAAACTGTTTTTT.